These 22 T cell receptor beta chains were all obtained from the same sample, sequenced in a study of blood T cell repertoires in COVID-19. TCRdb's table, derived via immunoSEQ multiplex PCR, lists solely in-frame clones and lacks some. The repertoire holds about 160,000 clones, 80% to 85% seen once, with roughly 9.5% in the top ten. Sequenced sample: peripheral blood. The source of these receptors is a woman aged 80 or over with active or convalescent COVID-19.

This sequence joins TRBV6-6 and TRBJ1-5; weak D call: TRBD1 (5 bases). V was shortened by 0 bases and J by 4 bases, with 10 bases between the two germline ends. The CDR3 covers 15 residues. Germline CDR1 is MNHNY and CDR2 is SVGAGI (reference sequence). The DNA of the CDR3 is TGTGCCAGCAGTTACTCCACAGGAGGGAATCAGCCCCAGCATTTT. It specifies CASSYSTGGNQPQHF.

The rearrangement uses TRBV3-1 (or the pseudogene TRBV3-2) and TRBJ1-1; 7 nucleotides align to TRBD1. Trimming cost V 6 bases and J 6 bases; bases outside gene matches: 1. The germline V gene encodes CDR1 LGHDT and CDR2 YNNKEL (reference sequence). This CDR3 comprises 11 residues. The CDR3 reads CASSGTAEAFF. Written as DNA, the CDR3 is TGTGCCAGCAGTGGGACAGCTGAAGCTTTCTTT.

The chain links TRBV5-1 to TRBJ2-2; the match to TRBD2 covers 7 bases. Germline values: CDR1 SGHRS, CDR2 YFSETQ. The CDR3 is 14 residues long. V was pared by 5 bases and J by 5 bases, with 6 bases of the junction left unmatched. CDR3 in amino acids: CASSIVGGTGELFF. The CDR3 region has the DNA TGCGCCAGCAGTATAGTCGGGGGGACCGGGGAGCTGTTTTTT.

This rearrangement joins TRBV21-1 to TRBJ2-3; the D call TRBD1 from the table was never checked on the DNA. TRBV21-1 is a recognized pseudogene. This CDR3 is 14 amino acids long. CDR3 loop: CASSPGEKEDTQYF. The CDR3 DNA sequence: TGTGCCAGCAGCCCAGGGGAGAAGGAAGATACGCAGTATTTT.

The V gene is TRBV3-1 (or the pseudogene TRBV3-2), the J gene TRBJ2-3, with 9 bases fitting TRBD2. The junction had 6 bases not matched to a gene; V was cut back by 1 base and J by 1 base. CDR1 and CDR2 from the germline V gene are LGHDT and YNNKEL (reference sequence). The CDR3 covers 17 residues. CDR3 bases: TGTGCCAGCAGCCAAGGTGCTAGCGGGGCCCGCACAGATACGCAGTATTTT. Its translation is CASSQGASGARTDTQYF.

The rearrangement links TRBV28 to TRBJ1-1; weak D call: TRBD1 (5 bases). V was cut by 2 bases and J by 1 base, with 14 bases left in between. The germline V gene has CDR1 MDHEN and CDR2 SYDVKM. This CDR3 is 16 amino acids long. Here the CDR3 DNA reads TGTGCCAGCAGTTTACCTAGGGGCAGGAAGAACACTGAAGCTTTCTTT. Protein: CASSLPRGRKNTEAFF.

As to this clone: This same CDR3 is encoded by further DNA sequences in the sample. The chain's CDR3 is CASSLDGQGPYEQYF. For the CDR3, the DNA is TGCGCCAGCAGCTTGGACGGACAGGGTCCCTACGAGCAGTACTTC. This chain links TRBV5-1 with TRBJ2-7, with TRBD1 matching 8 bases. Trimming took 0 bases from V and 2 from J; bases not matched to a gene: 4. Per the germline V gene, CDR1 is SGHRS and CDR2 is YFSETQ. The CDR3 is 15 residues long.

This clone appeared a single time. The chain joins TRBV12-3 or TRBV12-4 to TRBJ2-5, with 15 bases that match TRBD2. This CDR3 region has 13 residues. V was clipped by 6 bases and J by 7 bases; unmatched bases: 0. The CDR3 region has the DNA TGTGCCAGCAGGGGACTAGCGGGAGGGACCCAGTACTTC. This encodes CASRGLAGGTQYF.

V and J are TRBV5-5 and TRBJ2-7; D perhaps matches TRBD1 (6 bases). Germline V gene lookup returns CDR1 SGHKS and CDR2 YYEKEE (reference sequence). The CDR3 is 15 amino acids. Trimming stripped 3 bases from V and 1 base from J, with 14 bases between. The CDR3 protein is CASSSHRDTSYEQYF. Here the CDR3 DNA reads TGTGCCAGCAGCTCCCACCGGGACACTTCCTACGAGCAGTACTTC.

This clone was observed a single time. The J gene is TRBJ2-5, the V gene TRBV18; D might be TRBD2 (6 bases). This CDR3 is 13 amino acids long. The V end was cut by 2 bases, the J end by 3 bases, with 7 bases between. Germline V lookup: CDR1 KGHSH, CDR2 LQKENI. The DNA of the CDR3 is TGTGCCAGCTCACCAAGGAGGGAAGAGACCCAGTACTTC. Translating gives CASSPRREETQYF. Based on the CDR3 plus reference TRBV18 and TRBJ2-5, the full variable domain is NAGVMQNPRHLVRRRGQEARLRCSPMKGHSHVYWYRQLPEEGLKFMVYLQKENIIDESGMPKERFSAEFPKEGPSILRIQQVVRGDSAAYFCASSPRREETQYFGPGTRLLVL.

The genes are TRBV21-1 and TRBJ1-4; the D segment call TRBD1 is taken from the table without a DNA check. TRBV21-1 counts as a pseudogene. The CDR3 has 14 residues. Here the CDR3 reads CASSKLYSPEKLFF. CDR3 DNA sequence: TGTGCCAGCAGCAAACTTTACAGTCCAGAAAAACTGTTTTTT.

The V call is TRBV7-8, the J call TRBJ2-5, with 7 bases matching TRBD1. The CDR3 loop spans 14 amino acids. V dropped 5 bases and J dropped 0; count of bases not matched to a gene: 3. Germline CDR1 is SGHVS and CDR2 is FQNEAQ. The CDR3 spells CASSHDRDQETQYF. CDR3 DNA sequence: TGTGCCAGCAGCCACGACAGGGACCAAGAGACCCAGTACTTC.

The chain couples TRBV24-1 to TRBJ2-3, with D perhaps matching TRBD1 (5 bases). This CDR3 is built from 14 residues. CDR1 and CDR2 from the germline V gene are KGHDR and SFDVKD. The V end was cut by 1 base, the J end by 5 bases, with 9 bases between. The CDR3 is CATSDFPQGDTQYF. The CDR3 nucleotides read TGTGCCACCAGTGATTTTCCCCAGGGAGATACGCAGTATTTT.

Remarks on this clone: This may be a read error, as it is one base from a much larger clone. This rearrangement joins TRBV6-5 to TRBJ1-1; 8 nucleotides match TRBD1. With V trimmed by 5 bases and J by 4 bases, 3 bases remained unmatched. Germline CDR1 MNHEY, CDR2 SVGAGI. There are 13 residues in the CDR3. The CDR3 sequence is CASSRQGSTEAFF. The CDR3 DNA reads TGTGCCAGCAGTCGACAGGGGAGCACTGAAGCTTTCTTT.

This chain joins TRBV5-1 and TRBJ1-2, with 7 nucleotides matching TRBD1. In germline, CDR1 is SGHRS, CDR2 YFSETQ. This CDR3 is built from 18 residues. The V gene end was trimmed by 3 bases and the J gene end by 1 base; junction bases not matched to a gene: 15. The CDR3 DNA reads TGCGCCAGCAGCTCCCGGACGGGACAGCAGATTTTTAACTATGGCTACACCTTC. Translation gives CASSSRTGQQIFNYGYTF. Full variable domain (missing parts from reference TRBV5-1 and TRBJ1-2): KAGVTQTPRYLIKTRGQQVTLSCSPISGHRSVSWYQQTPGQGLQFLFEYFSETQRNKGNFPGRFSGRQFSNSRSEMNVSTLELGDSALYLCASSSRTGQQIFNYGYTFGSGTRLTVV.

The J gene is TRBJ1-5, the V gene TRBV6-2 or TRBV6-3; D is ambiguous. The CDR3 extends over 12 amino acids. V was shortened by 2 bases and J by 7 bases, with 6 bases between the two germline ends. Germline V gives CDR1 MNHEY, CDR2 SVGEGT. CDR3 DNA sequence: TGTGCCAGCAGTTACCCTACCCAGCCCCAGCATTTT. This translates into CASSYPTQPQHF.

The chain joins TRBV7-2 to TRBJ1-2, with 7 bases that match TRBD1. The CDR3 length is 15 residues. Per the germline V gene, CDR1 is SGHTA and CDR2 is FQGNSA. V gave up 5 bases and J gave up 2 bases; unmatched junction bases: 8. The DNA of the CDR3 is TGTGCCAGCAGCCCGCGGAGGGACAGCAACTATGGCTACACCTTC. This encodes CASSPRRDSNYGYTF. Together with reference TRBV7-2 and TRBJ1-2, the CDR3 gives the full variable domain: GAGVSQSPSNKVTEKGKDVELRCDPISGHTALYWYRQSLGQGLEFLIYFQGNSAPDKSGLPSDRFSAERTGGSVSTLTIQRTQQEDSAVYLCASSPRRDSNYGYTFGSGTRLTVV.

CDR3 region: CASSLALSNTEAFF. The DNA of the CDR3 is TGCGCCAGCAGCTTGGCTCTCTCTAACACTGAAGCTTTCTTT. The V gene is TRBV5-1, the J gene TRBJ1-1, with unresolved D. CDR3 length: 14 amino acids. V was cut by 0 bases and J by 2 bases, with 8 bases left in between. Germline lookup yields CDR1 SGHRS and CDR2 YFSETQ.

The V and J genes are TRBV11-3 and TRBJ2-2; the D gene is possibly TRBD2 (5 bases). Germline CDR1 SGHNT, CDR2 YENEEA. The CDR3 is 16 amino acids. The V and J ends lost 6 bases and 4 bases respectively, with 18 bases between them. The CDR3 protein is CASRKVEGVSTGELFF. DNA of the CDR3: TGTGCCAGCAGAAAAGTCGAGGGAGTGAGCACCGGGGAGCTGTTTTTT.

As DNA, the CDR3 is TGCGCCAGCAGCGGCCGGGACAGGGGGGGTAATGAGCAGTTCTTC. It yields the protein CASSGRDRGGNEQFF. The gene calls are TRBV4-3 and TRBJ2-1; 11 positions match TRBD1. This CDR3 has 15 residues. With 5 bases clipped from V and 7 bases from J, the junction kept 7 bases outside the gene matches. Germline V gives CDR1 LGHNA, CDR2 YSLEER.

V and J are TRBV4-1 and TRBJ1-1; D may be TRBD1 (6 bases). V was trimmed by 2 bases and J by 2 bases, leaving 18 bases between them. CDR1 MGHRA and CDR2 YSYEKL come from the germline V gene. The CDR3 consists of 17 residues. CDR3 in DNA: TGCGCCAGCAGCCAAAGCCCCTTACAGGGAAGAAACACTGAAGCTTTCTTT. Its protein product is CASSQSPLQGRNTEAFF.

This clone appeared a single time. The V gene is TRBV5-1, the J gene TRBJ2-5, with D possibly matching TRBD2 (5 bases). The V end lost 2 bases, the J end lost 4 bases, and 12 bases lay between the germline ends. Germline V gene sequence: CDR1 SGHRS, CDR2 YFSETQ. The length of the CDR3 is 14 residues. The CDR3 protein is CASSFSGMGETQYF. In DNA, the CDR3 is TGCGCCAGCAGCTTCTCCGGGATGGGAGAGACCCAGTACTTC.